Presented here are 26 T cell receptor beta chains from one specimen sequenced in a study of cytomegalovirus exposure and HLA in healthy donors. Use of 60 Vbeta and 13 Jbeta primers characterized the PCR. Method: immunoSEQ multiplex PCR; TCRdb's copy keeps in-frame clones and lacks some. The table shows roughly 140,000 clones, with roughly 82% occurring only once. Sequencing input: PBMCs. These receptors came from a man aged 25-45 years in good health and CMV-seropositive.

The chain is built from TRBV5-1 and TRBJ1-1; no firm D call. This CDR3 region has 15 residues. The germline V gene has CDR1 SGHRS and CDR2 YFSETQ. Trimming took 4 bases from V and 8 from J, leaving 21 bases between them. CDR3: CASSPEPRPGGEAFF. Written as DNA, the CDR3 is TGCGCCAGCAGCCCCGAACCCAGGCCCGGAGGGGAAGCTTTCTTT.

V gene TRBV5-1 combines with J gene TRBJ2-5, with D perhaps matching TRBD2 (5 bases). V lost 7 bases and J lost 2, with 15 bases in between. The germline V gene has CDR1 SGHRS and CDR2 YFSETQ. The CDR3 totals 14 residues. The DNA of the CDR3 is TGCGCCAGCTTACTAGGACCGTTACAAGAGACCCAGTACTTC. It encodes CASLLGPLQETQYF.

The V gene is TRBV28, the J gene TRBJ1-1, with TRBD1 identical over 7 bases. This CDR3 is built from 14 residues. The germline CDR1 and CDR2 sequences are MDHEN and SYDVKM. Trimming at V came to 6 bases and at J to 3 bases, leaving 7 bases not matched to a gene. CDR3 DNA sequence: TGTGCCAGCAGGGCGACAGGGTCCTACACTGAAGCTTTCTTT. Translating it yields CASRATGSYTEAFF.

The chain carries TRBV19 and TRBJ2-3; D is possibly TRBD2 (6 bases). The CDR3 is 16 residues long. The V end was cut by 3 bases, the J end by 3 bases, with 16 bases between. Germline V lookup: CDR1 LNHDA, CDR2 SQIVND (reference sequence). The CDR3: CASSMLPGTLTDTQYF. Written as DNA, the CDR3 is TGTGCCAGTAGTATGCTCCCAGGGACTCTAACAGATACGCAGTATTTT. Complete variable domain (other parts from reference TRBV19 and TRBJ2-3): DGGITQSPKYLFRKEGQNVTLSCEQNLNHDAMYWYRQDPGQGLRLIYYSQIVNDFQKGDIAEGYSVSREKKESFPLTVTSAQKNPTAFYLCASSMLPGTLTDTQYFGPGTRLTVL.

Turning to this clone: The junction departs from the called germline gene at one end, perhaps through a read error. The chain carries TRBV2 and TRBJ2-6; D may be TRBD1 (5 bases). The CDR3 contains 17 residues. Germline loops: CDR1 SNHLY, CDR2 FYNNEI. The CDR3 sequence: CASMFSRQSSGANGLTF. The CDR3 DNA is TGTGCCAGCATGTTCAGCAGGCAAAGCTCTGGGGCCAACGGCCTGACTTTC.

This chain links TRBV14 with TRBJ2-2, with a tentative D call TRBD2 (5 bases). V shed 6 bases and J shed 1 base, with 15 bases lying between them. CDR1 and CDR2 (germline): SGHDN, FVKESK. This CDR3 has 16 amino acids. The CDR3, as DNA: TGTGCCAGCAGGGAAGGACTGCCGGTGAACACCGGGGAGCTGTTTTTT. Protein: CASREGLPVNTGELFF.

The genes are TRBV25-1 and TRBJ2-5; 8 bases are shared with TRBD2. V lost 5 bases, J lost 4 bases, and 9 bases stayed unmatched. CDR3 length equals 15 residues. Germline-derived CDR1 and CDR2 are MGHDK and SYGVNS. The CDR3, as DNA: TGTGCCAGCAGTAACCCGGGGGGGGCGGGAGAGACCCAGTACTTC. This sequence encodes CASSNPGGAGETQYF.

This rearrangement joins TRBV4-1 to TRBJ1-1, with 9 bases fitting TRBD1. The CDR3 is 15 amino acids. CDR1 is MGHRA and CDR2 is YSYEKL in the germline V gene. V trimming: 4 bases; J trimming: 6 bases; junction bases outside the gene matches: 9. CDR3 sequence: CASSREGTGKAEAFF. The CDR3 DNA is TGCGCCAGCAGCCGTGAAGGGACAGGGAAGGCTGAAGCTTTCTTT.

The J gene is TRBJ1-1, the V gene TRBV5-1, with D possibly matching TRBD1 (5 bases). Germline-derived CDR1 and CDR2 are SGHRS and YFSETQ. Trimming took off 4 bases at V and 2 bases at J, with 12 bases between the two ends. The CDR3 has 14 amino acids. The CDR3 spells CASSLGRGNTEAFF. CDR3 nucleotide sequence: TGCGCCAGCAGCCTGGGTAGGGGCAACACTGAAGCTTTCTTT.

J is TRBJ2-5 and V is TRBV30, with 9 bases lining up with TRBD2. The CDR3 consists of 14 residues. The germline V gene encodes CDR1 GTSNPN and CDR2 SVGIG (reference sequence). The V gene end was trimmed by 3 bases and the J gene end by 3 bases; junction bases not matched to a gene: 5. The CDR3 nucleotides are TGTGCCTGGAGCCGGACTAGCGCTGAAGAGACCCAGTACTTC. Translated: CAWSRTSAEETQYF.

This clone has just one count. This chain uses TRBV30 with TRBJ1-4; no reliable D call. Trimming left V 4 bases short and J 0 bases short, with 12 bases between. This CDR3 is built from 15 residues. Germline CDR1 and CDR2: GTSNPN and SVGIG (reference sequence). CDR3 nucleotide sequence: TGTGCCTGGACCCCCCGCAGATCAACTAATGAAAAACTGTTTTTT. Translation: CAWTPRRSTNEKLFF.

The chain couples TRBV29-1 to TRBJ1-4; no reliable D call. With 8 bases removed from V and 4 bases from J, the gap between germline ends came to 8 bases. The CDR3 covers 11 residues. Germline V gene lookup returns CDR1 SQVTM and CDR2 ANQGSEA. CDR3 nucleotide sequence: TGCAGCATGGCCGATAATGAAAAACTGTTTTTT. Translated, it gives CSMADNEKLFF.

As for this clone: The junction shows a germline mismatch at one end, possibly a read error. This chain joins TRBV7-9 and TRBJ2-2; 7 bases are shared with TRBD2. The CDR3 extends over 16 amino acids. Germline loops: CDR1 SEHNR, CDR2 FQNEAQ (reference sequence). The CDR3 coding sequence is TGTTCCAGCAGCCCTGGTCAGCGGGGCGACACCGGGGAGCTGTTTTTT. It yields the protein CSSSPGQRGDTGELFF.

The CDR3 sequence: CASRRGSGLGETQYF. CDR3 nucleotides: TGTGCCAGTAGAAGGGGTAGCGGGTTGGGGGAGACCCAGTACTTC. The V call is TRBV19, the J call TRBJ2-5; TRBD2 matches 7 bases. The junction had 12 bases not matched to a gene; V was cut back by 6 bases and J by 5 bases. The germline CDR1 and CDR2 sequences are LNHDA and SQIVND (reference sequence). CDR3 length: 15 residues.

The chain is built from TRBV28 and TRBJ2-3, with 9 nucleotides matching TRBD1. The V gene end was trimmed by 6 bases and the J gene end by 4 bases; junction bases not matched to a gene: 5. Germline assignment: CDR1 MDHEN and CDR2 SYDVKM. This CDR3 comprises 14 residues. CDR3 DNA sequence: TGTGCCAGCAGAGGACAGGGGTATCCAGATACGCAGTATTTT. Translation: CASRGQGYPDTQYF.

This sequence joins TRBV5-1 and TRBJ2-1; D might be TRBD2 (6 bases). In germline, CDR1 is SGHRS, CDR2 YFSETQ. V lost 2 bases and J 8 bases, leaving 11 bases between the germline ends. This CDR3 is 13 amino acids long. The CDR3 here is CASSFGGNYEQFF. CDR3 DNA: TGCGCCAGCAGCTTTGGGGGGAACTATGAGCAGTTCTTC.

To note about this clone: The sample has other DNA sequences that encode this CDR3 too. The CDR3 spells CASVGRSYEQYF. For the CDR3, the DNA is TGTGCCTCTGTGGGGAGAAGCTACGAGCAGTACTTC. The chain is built from TRBV30 and TRBJ2-7; D is perhaps TRBD2 (5 bases). The CDR3 runs 12 residues. Looked up from germline, CDR1 is GTSNPN and CDR2 is SVGIG (reference sequence). Trimming removed 7 bases from V and 3 bases from J, with 13 bases in between.

Only one count was recorded for this clone. The chain has TRBV29-1 and TRBJ2-1; TRBD1 agrees at 7 bases. Germline V gene data show CDR1 as SQVTM and CDR2 as ANQGSEA. CDR3 length equals 13 residues. J was trimmed by 8 bases and V by 5 bases; bases with no gene match: 9. Here the CDR3 DNA reads TGCAGCGTTAACACAGGGGTTGGGGATGAGCAGTTCTTC. Residues: CSVNTGVGDEQFF.

Only one count was recorded for this clone. The chain carries TRBV7-2 and TRBJ2-1; tentative D call: TRBD2 (6 bases). V dropped 5 bases and J dropped 0 bases, with 11 bases sitting between them. This CDR3 contains 15 residues. The germline CDR1 and CDR2 sequences are SGHTA and FQGNSA. The CDR3 sequence is CASSPLTSSYNEQFF. The CDR3 nucleotides are TGTGCCAGCAGCCCCTTGACTAGCTCCTACAATGAGCAGTTCTTC.

This clone turned up a few times. The V gene is TRBV14, the J gene TRBJ2-3; a possible D gene is TRBD2 (7 bases). The V end was cut by 5 bases, the J end by 4 bases, with 19 bases between. This CDR3 is 16 amino acids long. CDR1 and CDR2 from the germline V gene are SGHDN and FVKESK. This CDR3 is CASSTYGLGGADTQYF. Here the CDR3 DNA reads TGTGCCAGCAGCACCTACGGACTAGGGGGAGCAGATACGCAGTATTTT.

The V gene is TRBV5-1, the J gene TRBJ1-3, with D maybe TRBD1 (5 bases). The CDR3 is 16 residues long. V was pared by 2 bases and J by 1 base, with 13 bases between. The germline gives CDR1 SGHRS, CDR2 YFSETQ. Here the CDR3 DNA reads TGCGCCAGCAGCTTTAATATCGGGGGATCTGGAAACACCATATATTTT. Translation: CASSFNIGGSGNTIYF.

This chain joins TRBV28 and TRBJ1-3; TRBD1 matches 7 bases. CDR3 length: 16 amino acids. CDR1 is MDHEN, CDR2 SYDVKM, per germline. V gave up 4 bases and J gave up 2 bases; unmatched junction bases: 8. For the CDR3, the DNA is TGTGCCAGCAGTTCGACAGGGCGTAGGCCTGGAAACACCATATATTTT. Amino acids: CASSSTGRRPGNTIYF.

The V gene is TRBV28, the J gene TRBJ1-2; D might be TRBD1 (5 bases). CDR3 length: 15 residues. Germline CDR1 reads MDHEN; CDR2 reads SYDVKM. The V gene lost 6 bases and the J gene lost 7 bases, with 21 bases spanning the gap. The CDR3 nucleotides are TGTGCCAGCAGGTCCCCGATCGGGACTGGGAGTGGCTACACCTTC. Translated, it gives CASRSPIGTGSGYTF.

The rearrangement uses TRBV5-6 and TRBJ1-6; D might be TRBD1 (5 bases). Trimming cost V 3 bases and J 4 bases, with 17 bases left between them. CDR3 length: 17 amino acids. CDR1 SGHDT and CDR2 YYEEEE come from the germline V gene. In nucleotides, the CDR3 is TGTGCCAGCAGCTACTATCTCCCACAGGAGTATAATTCACCCCTCCACTTT. Protein sequence: CASSYYLPQEYNSPLHF.

This rearrangement joins TRBV6-6 to TRBJ2-5; a weak D match, TRBD1 (6 bases). The better agreement between TRBJ2-7 and the DNA end casts doubt on the J call. The CDR3 sequence is 12 residues long. Germline V lookup: CDR1 MNHNY, CDR2 SVGAGI (reference sequence). This CDR3 reads CASSNRVHEQYF. The CDR3 DNA reads TGTGCCAGCAGTAACAGGGTTCACGAGCAGTACTTC.

This chain's CDR3 is CASSRDRYNSPLHF. The CDR3 DNA reads TGTGCCAGTAGTCGGGACAGGTATAATTCACCCCTCCACTTT. The chain joins TRBV19 to TRBJ1-6; 8 nucleotides match TRBD1. J was trimmed by 4 bases and V by 5 bases; bases with no gene match: 1. Germline assignment: CDR1 LNHDA and CDR2 SQIVND (reference sequence). CDR3 length: 14 amino acids.